Here is one TCR beta chain with its context. These data are taken from a study of technical replicates of blood from several donors. The assay was immunoSEQ multiplex PCR, and TCRdb's table has in-frame clones only and misses some. The sample contains approximately 87,000 clones, 94% of which appear only once. V was clipped by 4 bases and J by 2 bases; unmatched bases: 10. The CDR3 totals 16 residues. Germline CDR1 reads MDHEN; CDR2 reads SYDVKM. This clonotype was obtained from a human donor in good health. Material: T cells isolated from PBMCs. The chain links TRBV28 to TRBJ2-7; 8 bases are shared with TRBD2. For the CDR3, the DNA is TGTGCCAGCAGTTCCGTTAGCGCGGGAGGAACCTACGAGCAGTACTTC. Amino acids: CASSSVSAGGTYEQYF.